This passage covers 12 T cell receptor beta chains from one sample sequenced in a study of human T cells and chemical hapten exposure (dated by TCRdb to the early 2020s). Library construction relied on RACE. TCRdb records NextSeq 500 as the sequencer. Starting from the raw public reads, TCRdb applied fastp trimming at Q25, assembled clones with MiXCR and retained in-frame beta chains. CDR3 protein duplicates are merged, each entry listing the most common genes and DNA. The sample includes roughly 190,000 distinct CDR3 sequences, with 20% to 25% observed a single time. The ten largest clones represent under 8.5% of the sample. Explained via the paper, the time point label denotes: patch test 1, 2 weeks after DPC sensitization. Read against the paper, the sample's treatment or condition label means: therapeutic diphenylcyclopropenone sensitization with weekly scalp DPC. The input for sequencing was whole blood, taken in connection with sensitization to the hapten diphenylcyclopropenone (DPC). Source of these receptors: a woman between 45 and 60 years old with alopecia areata. Some clones in this sample may be carry-over from other donors' samples.

J is TRBJ2-1 and V is TRBV29-1; no reliable D call. The V end was cut by 7 bases, the J end by 5 bases, with 15 bases between. Per germline, CDR1 SQVTM and CDR2 ANQGSEA. This CDR3 is 13 amino acids long. Here the CDR3 DNA reads TGCAGCGCTTGGGCAGGTTGGGACAATGAGCAGTTCTTC. Its protein is CSAWAGWDNEQFF.

Only a few counts were recorded for this clonotype. The chain joins TRBV7-9 to TRBJ1-4; weak D call: TRBD1 (5 bases). Germline V gives CDR1 SEHNR, CDR2 FQNEAQ (reference sequence). The length of the CDR3 is 14 residues. The V gene lost 8 bases and the J gene lost 0 bases, with 10 bases spanning the gap. The CDR3 spells CASLGDPTNEKLFF. The CDR3 DNA reads TGTGCCAGCTTAGGGGACCCAACTAATGAAAAACTGTTTTTT.

This clonotype was found a few times. V and J are TRBV6-5 and TRBJ2-7; a possible D gene is TRBD1 (7 bases). V lost 5 bases, J lost 3 bases, and 17 bases lay in between. There are 15 residues in the CDR3. Germline V gene sequence: CDR1 MNHEY, CDR2 SVGAGI. CDR3 in DNA: TGTGCCAGCAGTCCCCGGCAGGGGGGATACTACGAGCAGTACTTC. It is translated as CASSPRQGGYYEQYF.

The chain has TRBV20-1 and TRBJ2-3, with D tentatively TRBD1 or TRBD2 (5 bases each). Deletions cut 5 bases from V and 1 base from J, with 13 bases between. Looked up from germline, CDR1 is DFQATT and CDR2 is SNEGSKA (reference sequence). This CDR3 is built from 14 residues. The CDR3 sequence is CSAQRGDGTDTQYF. The CDR3 region has the DNA TGCAGTGCTCAGCGTGGGGACGGCACAGATACGCAGTATTTT.

This clonotype was seen only a few times. The V and J genes are TRBV14 and TRBJ2-1, with a tentative D call TRBD2 (5 bases). Germline V gene lookup returns CDR1 SGHDN and CDR2 FVKESK. The CDR3 runs to 17 residues. Trimming shortened V by 3 bases and J by 2 bases, and 17 bases separated the two germline ends. CDR3 nucleotide sequence: TGTGCCAGCAGCCAGAGGGCGTTACGAACAACCTACAATGAGCAGTTCTTC. Translated: CASSQRALRTTYNEQFF. The complete variable domain, with remaining parts taken from reference TRBV14 and TRBJ2-1, reads EAGVTQFPSHSVIEKGQTVTLRCDPISGHDNLYWYRRVMGKEIKFLLHFVKESKQDESGMPNNRFLAERTGGTYSTLKVQPAELEDSGVYFCASSQRALRTTYNEQFFGPGTRLTVL.

The chain uses TRBV5-1 and TRBJ2-1; 13 nucleotides align to TRBD2. Germline CDR1 and CDR2: SGHRS and YFSETQ. The V gene end was trimmed by 4 bases and the J gene end by 4 bases; junction bases not matched to a gene: 8. This CDR3 spans 17 amino acids. The CDR3 sequence is CASSGGLAGAGYNEQFF. The CDR3 DNA reads as TGCGCCAGCAGCGGCGGACTAGCGGGAGCAGGGTACAATGAGCAGTTCTTC.

The V and J genes are TRBV5-1 and TRBJ1-1; D not resolved. This CDR3 contains 16 residues. Germline CDR1 SGHRS, CDR2 YFSETQ. V lost 0 bases and J lost 0, with 12 bases in between. The chain's CDR3 is CASSLGMHQMNTEAFF. Here the CDR3 DNA reads TGCGCCAGCAGCTTGGGGATGCATCAGATGAACACTGAAGCTTTCTTT.

This chain connects TRBV7-9 to TRBJ1-1; 7 bases map to TRBD1. Germline loops: CDR1 SEHNR, CDR2 FQNEAQ (reference sequence). The CDR3 has 18 amino acids. Trimming cost V 6 bases and J 1 base; bases outside gene matches: 17. CDR3 nucleotide sequence: TGTGCCAGCAGTCGCAAGTCCCTACCGGGACAGAAGAACACTGAAGCTTTCTTT. This translates into CASSRKSLPGQKNTEAFF. Full variable domain (rest looked up from reference TRBV7-9 and TRBJ1-1): DTGVSQNPRHKITKRGQNVTFRCDPISEHNRLYWYRQTLGQGPEFLTYFQNEAQLEKSRLLSDRFSAERPKGSFSTLEIQRTEQGDSAMYLCASSRKSLPGQKNTEAFFGQGTRLTVV.

V is TRBV20-1 and J is TRBJ1-5; no reliable D call. V lost 4 bases and J lost 0, with 7 bases in between. The CDR3 is made up of 13 amino acids. Germline CDR1 reads DFQATT; CDR2 reads SNEGSKA (reference sequence). The CDR3 DNA reads TGCAGTGCTAAGTCCATTAGCAATCAGCCCCAGCATTTT. It codes for CSAKSISNQPQHF.

This rearrangement joins TRBV29-1 to TRBJ2-5, with TRBD2 identical over 10 bases. Germline-derived CDR1 and CDR2 are SQVTM and ANQGSEA. Trimming at V came to 1 base and at J to 5 bases, leaving 13 bases not matched to a gene. The CDR3 is 17 amino acids. This chain's CDR3 is CSVEGPGLAGVTETQYF. As DNA, the CDR3 is TGCAGCGTTGAAGGACCCGGGCTAGCGGGAGTGACGGAGACCCAGTACTTC.

This chain connects TRBV29-1 to TRBJ2-7, with TRBD2 identical over 14 bases. Trimming took 5 bases from V and 6 from J; bases not matched to a gene: 12. Germline loops: CDR1 SQVTM, CDR2 ANQGSEA. The CDR3 runs to 16 residues. The CDR3 reads CSVSYGTSGRLSEQYF. CDR3 nucleotides: TGCAGCGTTTCCTACGGGACTAGCGGGAGACTATCCGAGCAGTACTTC.

This clonotype occurred a few times. The chain uses TRBV5-1 and TRBJ2-7, with 7 positions matching TRBD1. Germline values: CDR1 SGHRS, CDR2 YFSETQ. The junction had 6 bases not matched to a gene; V was cut back by 0 bases and J by 3 bases. The CDR3 has 15 residues. CDR3 sequence reads: CASSLEGQVIYEQYF. In DNA, the CDR3 is TGCGCCAGCAGCTTGGAAGGACAGGTTATCTACGAGCAGTACTTC.